This paragraph covers one TCR beta chain sequence. No cognate antigen has been identified for it. The record has no base qualities; no much larger clone is one base away. To prepare the library, the immunoSEQ multiplex PCR assay was applied. A mixture of 60 forward primers for TCR Vbeta segments and 13 reverse primers for TCR Jbeta segments was used in the multiplex PCR. The CDR3 region of rearranged TCR beta genes was amplified from genomic DNA with a multiplex PCR assay. The amplified TCR beta libraries were sequenced on the Illumina HiSeq System as 87-base-pair reads. Regarding the original processing steps: Across the 670 or so repertoires, a later analysis counted approximately 83 million unique TCR beta chains, 9.5 million to 13 million of which were shared by at least two donors. To remove PCR and sequencing errors, raw reads were error-corrected and collapsed into unique sequences using a nearest-neighbor algorithm that merged closely related sequences. CDR3 sequences were aligned to IMGT reference sequences to assign V, D and J gene segments. Each retained sequence needed at least a six-nucleotide match to both a V gene segment and a J gene segment. Rearrangements were classified as productive when the CDR3 lacked stop codons and remained in frame with V and J, and all other rearrangements were classified as non-productive. Following IMGT convention, CDR3 was defined as the stretch from the second conserved V-encoded cysteine up to the conserved J-encoded phenylalanine. Sequences without an unambiguous match to a single V gene segment were excluded from the earlier analysis of 587 of the donors. An earlier analysis of 587 of the donors called V segments functional above 56.7% productive rearrangements and segregating when the between-donor standard deviation exceeded 5%. A statistical classification framework was built to diagnose cytomegalovirus status from the catalog of TCR beta chain sequences. A later analysis assigned V and J genes by comparing TCR nucleotide sequences with IMGT/GENE-DB human TR gene sequences. In a later analysis, CDR3 sequences and most-parsimonious VDJ recombination scenarios were assigned using the TCRdist pipeline. In a later analysis, every TCR beta chain was defined by the combination of its CDR3 amino acid sequence and its V-gene family, and reads without a unique V-gene family were dropped. As a way to deal with suspected cross-contamination and a sequencing artifact, a later analysis dropped 450 to 600 nucleotide sequences that were highly shared and had low generation probability. A later analysis calculated a clonal expansion index for each public chain from normalized within-repertoire ranks of inferred template counts. In a later analysis, generation probabilities were computed with a VDJ recombination model fitted to out-of-frame rearrangements, and the resulting probabilities were checked against IGoR. A later analysis scored TCR-TCR, TCR-HLA and TCR-CMV co-occurrence with hypergeometric tests, applying a repertoire-size bias correction to TCR pairs. False discovery rates were estimated in a later analysis by permuting HLA or CMV assignments 20 times. In a later analysis, co-occurring TCRs were grouped using DBSCAN, and TCRdist sequence similarity was added for clustering within HLA-allele-positive subsets. Co-occurrence clustering excluded repertoires with fewer than 30,000 or more than 120,000 public chains, plus five with anomalous nucleotide sharing. TCRdb mirrors the immuneACCESS table, restricted to in-frame sequences. Some clones are absent from its copies; in checked studies, under half trace to an unresolved V gene, and the reason for the others is unknown. D and trimming come from the DNA, and the V and J calls and clone size come from that table. The sample table records approximately 79,000 clones; 60% to 85% of these occur just once. Clones ranked in the top ten supply around 5.4% of the sample.

This sample is part of a study of cytomegalovirus exposure and HLA in healthy donors (dated by TCRdb to between 2016 and 2019). For context, the study as a whole: An earlier analysis of 587 of the donors reported over 250 Gb of sequence data and 100 million to 120 million unique TCR beta sequences obtained from some 170 million T cells. Typing coverage varied by locus: roughly 629-630 donors for A, B, C, DRB1 and DQB1; more than 500 for DQA1; around 610 for DPA1; roughly 470 for DPB1. HLA typing covered class I and class II loci at four-digit resolution. Alongside the repertoire data, information on donor age, sex, ethnicity and CMV serostatus was compiled. An early release covering roughly 600 HLA-typed donors comprised about 300 gigabases of sequencing data and tens of millions of unique TCR sequences. In the later analysis, no new phenotypic data were used to find candidate immune exposures; instead, reliance was placed on TCR beta sequences and their occurrence across donors. Besides the first cohort of 550 to 750 subjects, a separate validation cohort made up of around 120 different subjects was used. The study combined high-throughput TCR immunosequencing, statistical association of individual TCRs with disease status, and machine learning to predict cytomegalovirus infection status. Among roughly 370 genotyped donors of the cohort, an average of roughly 240,000 unique TCR beta nucleotide sequences were sequenced per donor, around 20% of them non-productive. The study was designed to test whether signatures of past pathogen exposure could be identified by cataloging public T cell receptors. Genome-wide SNP genotypes for about three fifths of the 666 donors were used in a later genetic analysis, which treated that subset as a discovery cohort. All discovery cohort repertoires had been generated on a single sequencing platform. To decide whether each TCR beta V gene segment behaved as functional or pseudogenic, an earlier analysis of some 600 of the donors relied on high-throughput TCR beta sequencing. To study patterns of TCR occurrence, a later analysis re-analyzed previously published TCR beta repertoires from 500 to 850 donors and added high-resolution HLA genotyping. Because of strong linkage in the cohort, four or five DR-DQ haplotypes were treated as single units for association and clustering. Among the roughly 400 genotyped donors, about 83% belonged to the genetic ancestry cluster associated with self-reported Caucasian donors. The study profiled the T cell repertoires of 500 to 800 subjects by immunosequencing and related them to cytomegalovirus serostatus. Beyond this particular receptor, the publication reports: Because counts were too low, seventeen rarely observed V segments, including chromosome 9 orphons, were left out of the earlier analysis of about 500 of the donors. The classifier was reported to diagnose cytomegalovirus status with high specificity and sensitivity in both the original cohort and the validation cohort. A later analysis associated 16,951 TCR beta sequences with specific HLA alleles at a false discovery rate of 0.05. According to a later analysis, TCR association rates differed among HLA loci, with DRB1 alleles showing the most associated TCRs and HLA-C alleles showing the fewest. The 87-base-pair reads could not distinguish some IMGT-functional V segments, including TRBV6-2 and TRBV6-3, so those segments were excluded. Most TCR sequences were observed very rarely across donors, whereas some public TCRs were present in many individuals. According to a later genetic analysis, donors in an Asian-associated ancestry cluster had fewer N-insertions in productive TCRs than the approximately 670-donor mean. According to a later analysis, parvovirus B19, influenza, CMV and Epstein-Barr virus appeared linked to several top co-occurrence clusters. Most CMV-associated TCR beta chains appeared to be HLA-restricted in a later analysis, and the HLA associations seemed to be driven largely by CMV exposure. Assigning TCR associations to individual alleles was difficult when HLA alleles, especially DR and DQ, strongly co-occurred. Sequencing depth was assumed to be roughly uniform across donors in the presence/absence analyses, though that assumption may not hold. In a later analysis, HLA-associated TCR beta chains were found to be more clonally expanded and to have lower generation probabilities than equally common non-associated chains. The authors suggested that the approach could potentially be generalized to other disease states and immunological phenotypes. A cluster of highly shared sequence variants was judged likely to be a technical artifact of the sequencing pipeline. The only immune exposure information available for the cohort was CMV serostatus. The cohort was sequenced for TCR beta chains only, and without alpha or paired-chain data the features that could be detected were limited. A few of the identified cytomegalovirus-associated TCR beta chains were confirmed in vitro to be specific for cytomegalovirus antigens. Because some donors lacked HLA typing at each locus, the association tests relied only on the typed subset. A total of 150 or so TCR beta chains were listed by the study as associated with cytomegalovirus. In an earlier analysis of about 600 of the donors, most TCR beta V segments appeared in productive rearrangements about 90% or about 30% of the time, broadly matching IMGT annotations. A further reported finding was that TCR beta sequences accurately predicted the HLA-A and HLA-B alleles for most subjects in the first cohort. Correlated functional status among segregating V segments might reflect linkage disequilibrium, but an unknown experimental factor could not be ruled out. A later genetic analysis associated a missense DCLRE1C variant with V-gene and J-gene trimming of TCR beta chains, and an independent cohort replicated the association.

The cohort consisted of 650 to 700 healthy bone marrow donors. Cohort members were all nominally healthy when sampled, although unrecorded immune exposures were likely present. The donor tested CMV seropositive and was one of the 289 seropositive cohort members. Every donor gave a peripheral blood sample, and the peripheral blood mononuclear cells from that sample were used for TCR beta sequencing. Genomic DNA extraction from the blood cell samples was performed with the Qiagen DNeasy Blood Extraction Kit. CDR1 MNHEY and CDR2 SVGAGI are derived from the germline V gene. Reading from cysteine to phenylalanine, the CDR3 counts 13 amino acids. Only the CDR3 DNA stays, 39 bases, in frame from base 1. V is shortened by 4 bases, J by 4 bases, and the region joining them spans 7 bases.

The specimen was PBMCs. The sequence was obtained from a male donor in good health and CMV-seropositive. Recombination joined TRBV6-5 with TRBJ2-2; TRBD2 might be the D gene, on 5 matching bases. The DNA sequence reads TGTGCCAGCAGTTTGAGGGCCACCGGGGAGCTGTTTTTT. It codes for CASSLRATGELFF.